These 15 T cell receptor beta chains came from one sample sequenced in a study of cytomegalovirus exposure and HLA in healthy donors. Primers for the PCR totalled 60 Vbeta and 13 Jbeta. The method was immunoSEQ multiplex PCR; TCRdb's version includes in-frame clones alone and lacks a portion of them. Of some 100,000 clones detected, 75% to 80% appear once; the ten largest clones hold 9% to 15%. Sequencing was carried out using PBMCs. These receptors came from a woman in her thirties or forties in good health and CMV-seropositive.

This clone has just a few counts. The chain has TRBV7-9 and TRBJ1-1; 7 nucleotides agree with TRBD1. Trimming removed 5 bases from V and 8 bases from J; junction bases left unmatched: 8. CDR1 is SEHNR and CDR2 is FQNEAQ in the germline V gene (reference sequence). This CDR3 contains 13 residues. The CDR3 DNA follows: TGTGCCAGCAGCGTGGGGACAGCGTCGGAAGCTTTCTTT. Translating it yields CASSVGTASEAFF.

The V and J genes are TRBV2 and TRBJ2-3; D ambiguous. The CDR3 consists of 11 residues. V lost 5 bases and J 2 bases, leaving 2 bases between the germline ends. The V gene's germline CDR1 is SNHLY and CDR2 FYNNEI. CDR3 protein: CASSYTDTQYF. The CDR3 DNA reads as TGTGCCAGCAGTTACACAGATACGCAGTATTTT. Looking up the rest from reference TRBV2 and TRBJ2-3 gives the full variable domain: EPEVTQTPSHQVTQMGQEVILRCVPISNHLYFYWYRQILGQKVEFLVSFYNNEISEKSEIFDDQFSVERPDGSNFTLKIRSTKLEDSAMYFCASSYTDTQYFGPGTRLTVL.

The V call is TRBV7-9, the J call TRBJ2-3; TRBD2 agrees at 15 bases. Trimming took 5 bases from V and 4 from J; bases not matched to a gene: 7. The CDR3 consists of 17 residues. CDR1 is SEHNR and CDR2 is FQNEAQ in the germline V gene (reference sequence). The CDR3 DNA reads TGTGCCAGCAGCCGACGACGGACTAGCGGGGGGGCAGATACGCAGTATTTT. This gives the protein CASSRRRTSGGADTQYF.

The CDR3 is CASSYSEVGSYGYTF. DNA of the CDR3: TGTGCCAGCAGTTACAGCGAGGTTGGGAGCTATGGCTACACCTTC. V usage is TRBV6-6 and J usage is TRBJ1-2; D not certain. CDR3 length: 15 residues. The germline V and J ends were trimmed by 2 bases and 4 bases, with 14 bases remaining between them. Germline CDR1 reads MNHNY; CDR2 reads SVGAGI (reference sequence).

This clone was counted a few times. The chain carries TRBV7-9 and TRBJ1-1, with TRBD1 matching 7 bases. The germline V gene encodes CDR1 SEHNR and CDR2 FQNEAQ (reference sequence). The V segment lost 3 bases and the J segment 4 bases; nucleotides outside the gene matches: 5. CDR3 size: 14 residues. CDR3 loop: CASSFRTGATEAFF. Written as DNA, the CDR3 is TGTGCCAGCAGCTTTAGAACAGGGGCCACTGAAGCTTTCTTT. The full variable domain, its missing parts supplied by reference TRBV7-9 and TRBJ1-1, is DTGVSQNPRHKITKRGQNVTFRCDPISEHNRLYWYRQTLGQGPEFLTYFQNEAQLEKSRLLSDRFSAERPKGSFSTLEIQRTEQGDSAMYLCASSFRTGATEAFFGQGTRLTVV.

This chain links TRBV29-1 with TRBJ1-1; D might be TRBD1 (6 bases). V lost 5 bases, J lost 4 bases, and 17 bases lay in between. The CDR3 extends over 14 amino acids. Germline CDR1 is SQVTM and CDR2 is ANQGSEA. In DNA, the CDR3 is TGCAGCGTTCCCAGGGGTTTTCGGGGCACTGAAGCTTTCTTT. This codes for CSVPRGFRGTEAFF.

J is TRBJ1-1 and V is TRBV7-2; unclear D gene. Looked up from germline, CDR1 is SGHTA and CDR2 is FQGNSA. The CDR3 totals 14 residues. V dropped 3 bases and J dropped 1 base, with 9 bases sitting between them. The chain's CDR3 is CASSLAQANTEAFF. For the CDR3, the DNA is TGTGCCAGCAGCTTGGCTCAGGCGAACACTGAAGCTTTCTTT. Full variable domain (remainder filled in from reference TRBV7-2 and TRBJ1-1): GAGVSQSPSNKVTEKGKDVELRCDPISGHTALYWYRQSLGQGLEFLIYFQGNSAPDKSGLPSDRFSAERTGGSVSTLTIQRTQQEDSAVYLCASSLAQANTEAFFGQGTRLTVV.

This clone was recorded only once. V gene TRBV7-9 combines with J gene TRBJ1-5; no definite D call. The CDR3 runs 12 residues. Germline V gene lookup returns CDR1 SEHNR and CDR2 FQNEAQ (reference sequence). The V end lost 3 bases, the J end lost 7 bases, and 7 bases lay between the germline ends. The CDR3: CASSFWQQPQHF. CDR3 sequence (DNA): TGTGCCAGCAGCTTCTGGCAACAGCCCCAGCATTTT.

This rearrangement joins TRBV6-1 to TRBJ1-1, with D unclear. CDR3 size: 13 residues. Trimming cost V 8 bases and J 4 bases, with 14 bases left between them. Germline CDR1 is MNHNS and CDR2 is SASEGT. This CDR3 reads CASGPDVVTEAFF. CDR3 sequence (DNA): TGTGCCAGCGGGCCTGATGTCGTCACTGAAGCTTTCTTT.

The chain joins TRBV5-8 to TRBJ1-5; 8 bases agree with TRBD1. J was trimmed by 9 bases and V by 3 bases; bases with no gene match: 14. Germline V CDR1 and CDR2: SGHTS, YDEGEE. The CDR3 is 16 amino acids. The CDR3 is CASSSRGQVGRSPQHF. For the CDR3, the DNA is TGTGCCAGCAGCTCTCGGGGACAGGTGGGCCGGTCGCCCCAGCATTTT.

This chain uses TRBV2 with TRBJ2-5, with 11 bases aligning to TRBD1. The CDR3 has 15 residues. J gave up 5 bases and V 6 bases, and 8 bases lay outside the gene matches. Germline values: CDR1 SNHLY, CDR2 FYNNEI. The DNA of the CDR3 is TGTGCCAGCAGCCCGGGACAGGGGGAGCGGGAGACCCAGTACTTC. Translated: CASSPGQGERETQYF.

The CDR3 loop is CASSLAFSGGLNIQYF. The CDR3 bases are TGTGCCAGCAGCTTAGCGTTCAGCGGGGGGTTGAACATTCAGTACTTC. The V gene is TRBV7-2, the J gene TRBJ2-4; 9 bases map to TRBD2. The germline V gene has CDR1 SGHTA and CDR2 FQGNSA. The CDR3 loop spans 16 amino acids. V was clipped by 0 bases and J by 7 bases; unmatched bases: 7.

The chain is built from TRBV19 and TRBJ2-7, with TRBD1 as a possible D gene (5 bases). Looked up from germline, CDR1 is LNHDA and CDR2 is SQIVND (reference sequence). Deletions cut 5 bases from V and 3 bases from J, with 17 bases between. The CDR3 contains 15 residues. The CDR3 sequence: CASSPRRWTSYEQYF. CDR3 DNA sequence: TGTGCCAGTAGTCCACGTAGGTGGACAAGCTACGAGCAGTACTTC.

This chain uses TRBV28 with TRBJ2-7; D is uncertain. This CDR3 contains 11 residues. Germline values: CDR1 MDHEN, CDR2 SYDVKM. Trimming shortened V by 6 bases and J by 3 bases, and 6 bases separated the two germline ends. The CDR3 loop reads CASSPYYEQYF. The CDR3 coding sequence is TGTGCCAGCAGCCCCTACTACGAGCAGTACTTC.

V usage is TRBV5-1 and J usage is TRBJ2-7; D may be TRBD1 (6 bases). Per the germline V gene, CDR1 is SGHRS and CDR2 is YFSETQ. V was cut by 4 bases and J by 2 bases, with 10 bases left in between. The CDR3 totals 13 residues. As DNA, the CDR3 is TGCGCCAGCAGCCCGGGGACAACCTACGAGCAGTACTTC. Its translation: CASSPGTTYEQYF.